Listed here are 9 T cell receptor beta chains from one sample, sequenced in a study of identical twins. Each CDR3 protein gets one entry after TCRdb re-called the 5' RACE reads with MiXCR. The sample holds hundreds of thousands of distinct CDR3 sequences, over 15% seen once. These same records also appear under a second study, on T cells expressing NK-cell markers.

The source material was PBMCs. These receptor sequences come from a woman under 30 in good health.

This clonotype was observed a handful of times. The chain combines TRBV7-9 with TRBJ1-1; perhaps TRBD1 as D (5 bases). Germline V gene lookup returns CDR1 SEHNR and CDR2 FQNEAQ (reference sequence). This CDR3 is built from 12 residues. V dropped 5 bases and J dropped 8 bases, with 12 bases sitting between them. The CDR3, as DNA: TGTGCCAGCAGCGACTTGACAGAGGAAGCTTTCTTT. This codes for CASSDLTEEAFF.

A few counts support this clonotype. This chain links TRBV6-6 with TRBJ1-3; the D is unclear. The CDR3 has 12 amino acids. Trimming left V 7 bases short and J 0 bases short, with 4 bases between. From germline, CDR1 is MNHNY and CDR2 SVGAGI (reference sequence). CDR3 sequence reads: CASNGSGNTIYF. The CDR3 region has the DNA TGTGCCAGCAATGGCTCTGGAAACACCATATATTTT.

This clonotype was seen many times. The chain combines TRBV6-5 with TRBJ1-2, with a tentative D call TRBD1 (5 bases). V gave up 7 bases and J gave up 4 bases, with 7 bases separating them. The CDR3 is 11 residues long. CDR1 is MNHEY, CDR2 SVGAGI, per germline. CDR3 DNA sequence: TGTGCCAGCACGGGGGGCTATGGCTACACCTTC. Amino acids: CASTGGYGYTF.

The V and J genes are TRBV11-2 and TRBJ2-5, with TRBD2 identical over 12 bases. V lost 8 bases to trimming and J lost 2 bases; unmatched junction nucleotides: 9. The germline V gene encodes CDR1 SGHAT and CDR2 FQNNGV. The CDR3 has 16 amino acids. CDR3 DNA sequence: TGTGCCAGCTCCGTCCGACTAGCGGGAGCTCAAGAGACCCAGTACTTC. This sequence encodes CASSVRLAGAQETQYF.

This clonotype was seen more than once but under ten times. This chain joins TRBV7-2 and TRBJ2-1; 7 nucleotides agree with TRBD2. The CDR3 spans 14 residues. Germline V gene data show CDR1 as SGHTA and CDR2 as FQGNSA. Trimming removed 2 bases from V and 10 bases from J; junction bases left unmatched: 8. The CDR3, as DNA: TGTGCCAGCAGCTTATGGGAGGGCGTAGTCGAGCAGTTCTTC. The encoded protein is CASSLWEGVVEQFF.

This clonotype has more than one count but fewer than ten. V gene TRBV27 combines with J gene TRBJ2-7; 12 bases line up with TRBD2. Germline V gene sequence: CDR1 MNHEY, CDR2 SMNVEV (reference sequence). This CDR3 spans 15 amino acids. Trimming removed 6 bases from V and 4 bases from J; junction bases left unmatched: 7. CDR3 region: CASSRALAGGYEQYF. As DNA, the CDR3 is TGTGCCAGCAGCCGAGCACTAGCGGGAGGATACGAGCAGTACTTC.

The gene calls are TRBV12-5 and TRBJ2-5; perhaps TRBD2 as D (5 bases). V shed 6 bases and J shed 2 bases, with 16 bases lying between them. CDR3 length: 15 residues. Germline V CDR1 and CDR2: LGHNT, FRNRAP. The CDR3: CASGRHPGNQETQYF. CDR3 in DNA: TGTGCTAGTGGCCGCCACCCGGGGAATCAAGAGACCCAGTACTTC. The variable domain in full, with the rest retrieved from reference TRBV12-5 and TRBJ2-5, is DARVTQTPRHKVTEMGQEVTMRCQPILGHNTVFWYRQTMMQGLELLAYFRNRAPLDDSGMPKDRFSAEMPDATLATLKIQPSEPRDSAVYFCASGRHPGNQETQYFGPGTRLLVL.

The rearrangement links TRBV21-1 to TRBJ1-6. TRBV21-1 is a listed pseudogene. The CDR3 is 17 residues long. Here the CDR3 reads CASSLPERGRRNSPLHF. The CDR3 region has the DNA TGTGCCAGCAGCCTACCGGAGCGGGGACGTCGGAATTCACCCCTCCACTTT.

J is TRBJ2-1 and V is TRBV12-3 or TRBV12-4; 9 nucleotides align to TRBD1. CDR3 length: 16 residues. The V segment lost 2 bases and the J segment 5 bases; nucleotides outside the gene matches: 7. Here the CDR3 DNA reads TGTGCCAGCAGTTTAAGGCAACAGGGGGCAGACAATGAGCAGTTCTTC. This translates into CASSLRQQGADNEQFF.